These 30 T cell receptor beta chains came from one sample sequenced in a study of early T cells in non-severe SARS-CoV-2 infection. TCRdb reprocessed the 5' RACE reads with MiXCR, giving one entry per CDR3 protein. The table lists about 86,000 distinct CDR3 sequences, about 15% of them singletons. The sequencing input was whole blood. All receptors come from an adult who was a healthcare worker with PCR-confirmed SARS-CoV-2 infection or an uninfected control (not recorded which).

The chain joins TRBV6-6 to TRBJ1-2; 7 positions match TRBD1. CDR1 and CDR2 from the germline V gene are MNHNY and SVGAGI (reference sequence). The CDR3 consists of 15 residues. The ends lost 0 bases at V and 2 bases at J; junction bases unmatched: 3. CDR3 residues: CASSYSSRGNYGYTF. In nucleotides, the CDR3 is TGTGCCAGCAGTTACTCAAGCAGGGGGAACTATGGCTACACCTTC.

This chain links TRBV28 with TRBJ2-2; D is uncertain. CDR1 MDHEN and CDR2 SYDVKM come from the germline V gene. CDR3 length equals 13 residues. V was shortened by 6 bases and J by 3 bases, with 8 bases between the two germline ends. This chain's CDR3 is CASSPLYTGELFF. CDR3 DNA: TGTGCCAGCAGCCCACTATACACCGGGGAGCTGTTTTTT. The entire variable domain, with the rest obtained from reference TRBV28 and TRBJ2-2, is as follows: DVKVTQSSRYLVKRTGEKVFLECVQDMDHENMFWYRQDPGLGLRLIYFSYDVKMKEKGDIPEGYSVSREKKERFSLILESASTNQTSMYLCASSPLYTGELFFGEGSRLTVL.

This clonotype came up a few times. The rearrangement joins TRBV30 to TRBJ2-6, with D possibly called TRBD1 or TRBD2 (5 bases each). V lost 5 bases, J lost 2 bases, and 7 bases lay in between. Germline V lookup: CDR1 GTSNPN, CDR2 SVGIG (reference sequence). There are 13 residues in the CDR3. CDR3 residues: CAWGTAGANVLTF. In nucleotides, the CDR3 is TGTGCCTGGGGGACGGCTGGGGCCAACGTCCTGACTTTC.

This clonotype appeared a few times. The chain has TRBV9 and TRBJ2-7; tentative D call: TRBD2 (5 bases). The CDR3 has 15 residues. The germline gives CDR1 SGDLS, CDR2 YYNGEE. Trimming took off 3 bases at V and 2 bases at J, with 15 bases between the two ends. The CDR3 protein is CASSERSGYTYEQYF. CDR3 bases: TGTGCCAGCAGCGAACGAAGCGGTTATACCTACGAGCAGTACTTC.

This clonotype was counted at least ten times. The rearrangement uses TRBV11-2 and TRBJ2-1; D gene unclear. CDR3 length: 15 residues. V was trimmed by 1 base and J by 1 base, leaving 8 bases between them. CDR1 SGHAT and CDR2 FQNNGV come from the germline V gene. The CDR3 is CASSLGWGSYNEQFF. The CDR3 bases are TGTGCCAGCAGCTTAGGGTGGGGTTCCTACAATGAGCAGTTCTTC.

The genes are TRBV29-1 and TRBJ2-2; maybe TRBD2 (5 bases). Deletions cut 0 bases from V and 6 bases from J, with 8 bases between. From germline, CDR1 is SQVTM and CDR2 ANQGSEA. The CDR3 has 13 residues. The CDR3 is CSVEERTAGELFF. The CDR3 DNA is TGCAGCGTTGAAGAGAGGACTGCCGGGGAGCTGTTTTTT.

CDR3 coding DNA: TGTGCCAGCAGCGCCGGACAGGGCATCGAAGCTTTCTTT. As protein: CASSAGQGIEAFF. This chain uses TRBV7-6 with TRBJ1-1; TRBD1 matches at 8 bases. Germline values: CDR1 SGHVS, CDR2 FNYEAQ. V lost 5 bases to trimming and J lost 8 bases; unmatched junction nucleotides: 7. This CDR3 spans 13 amino acids.

The gene calls are TRBV21-1 and TRBJ2-5; TRBD2 reflects the table's D call only, with no check against the DNA. TRBV21-1 is a listed pseudogene. There are 16 residues in the CDR3. The CDR3 nucleotides are TGTGCCAGCAGCAAAGGTCGGAGGAGCAACCAAGAGACCCAGTACTTC. This encodes CASSKGRRSNQETQYF.

This clonotype was observed a few times. CDR3 amino acids: CASSLSPSADEQFF. Written as DNA, the CDR3 is TGTGCCAGCAGCTTAAGTCCCTCAGCGGATGAGCAGTTCTTC. The chain has TRBV7-6 and TRBJ2-1; D perhaps matches TRBD2 (5 bases). CDR3 length equals 14 residues. Between the trimmed V and J ends, which lost 2 bases and 8 bases, there was a span of 13 bases. Germline assignment: CDR1 SGHVS and CDR2 FNYEAQ.

This clonotype appeared a few times. The chain couples TRBV7-9 to TRBJ2-3, with D maybe TRBD2 (6 bases). The CDR3 extends over 14 amino acids. The V and J ends lost 6 bases and 1 base respectively, with 11 bases between them. Germline-derived CDR1 and CDR2 are SEHNR and FQNEAQ (reference sequence). The CDR3 loop reads CASRQASGTDTQYF. DNA for the CDR3: TGTGCCAGCAGGCAAGCTAGCGGCACAGATACGCAGTATTTT.

V gene TRBV11-2 combines with J gene TRBJ2-3; D uncertain. V was clipped by 5 bases and J by 0 bases, with 9 bases between them. The CDR3 is 14 amino acids. Germline V gene sequence: CDR1 SGHAT, CDR2 FQNNGV. The CDR3 spells CASSPGVSTDTQYF. Written as DNA, the CDR3 is TGTGCCAGCAGCCCTGGGGTGAGCACAGATACGCAGTATTTT.

A remark on this clonotype: This likely comes from a read error, as the CDR3 has no conserved phenylalanine or tryptophan at its end. The DNA is left out, because the CDR3 cannot be placed on it with certainty; the CDR3 is given as TCRdb lists it. J is TRBJ2-1 and V is TRBV20-1; the table names TRBD2, a call not compared with the DNA. Including both end residues, the CDR3 is 11 amino acids long. Germline CDR1 reads DFQATT; CDR2 reads SNEGSKA (reference sequence). CDR3 loop: CSARLAERVLV.

This CDR3 is CSVEEATWNEQFF. In DNA form, the CDR3 reads TGCAGCGTTGAAGAAGCAACGTGGAATGAGCAGTTCTTC. The chain uses TRBV29-1 and TRBJ2-1; D is undetermined. Germline V gene data show CDR1 as SQVTM and CDR2 as ANQGSEA. Deletions cut 0 bases from V and 7 bases from J, with 10 bases between. The CDR3 extends over 13 amino acids.

The chain links TRBV27 to TRBJ1-1; 7 bases are shared with TRBD1. V dropped 3 bases and J dropped 2; count of bases not matched to a gene: 3. This CDR3 contains 14 residues. From germline, CDR1 is MNHEY and CDR2 SMNVEV (reference sequence). The CDR3 is CASSFQGGNTEAFF. The CDR3, as DNA: TGTGCCAGCAGTTTCCAGGGGGGAAACACTGAAGCTTTCTTT.

The rearrangement links TRBV7-6 to TRBJ2-3, with D tentatively TRBD1 or TRBD2 (6 bases each). CDR1 SGHVS and CDR2 FNYEAQ come from the germline V gene. V lost 5 bases to trimming and J lost 10 bases, with 19 bases between them. This CDR3 spans 14 amino acids. The CDR3 protein is CASSIGGGVSSQYF. The DNA for the CDR3 is TGTGCCAGCAGCATAGGGGGAGGCGTCTCATCGCAGTATTTT.

Only a few counts were recorded for this clonotype. The rearrangement uses TRBV7-9 and TRBJ1-1, with D uncertain. V shed 3 bases and J shed 6 bases, with 5 bases lying between them. Germline-derived CDR1 and CDR2 are SEHNR and FQNEAQ (reference sequence). The CDR3 loop spans 11 amino acids. CDR3 nucleotides: TGTGCCAGCAGCTTTTCGGCTGAAGCTTTCTTT. Its protein is CASSFSAEAFF. Full variable domain (missing parts from reference TRBV7-9 and TRBJ1-1): DTGVSQNPRHKITKRGQNVTFRCDPISEHNRLYWYRQTLGQGPEFLTYFQNEAQLEKSRLLSDRFSAERPKGSFSTLEIQRTEQGDSAMYLCASSFSAEAFFGQGTRLTVV.

There are a few counts of this clonotype. The chain employs TRBV20-1 and TRBJ1-4, with a tentative D call TRBD1 (5 bases). The ends were cut back, 2 bases at V and 8 bases at J, with 15 bases in the middle. Germline CDR1 DFQATT, CDR2 SNEGSKA (reference sequence). The CDR3 runs 14 residues. As DNA, the CDR3 is TGCAGTGCTAGACCACCAGGGTATAACGAAAAACTGTTTTTT. This sequence encodes CSARPPGYNEKLFF.

In this sample, this clonotype turned up many times. This chain connects TRBV7-9 to TRBJ1-1; D may be TRBD1 (5 bases). The CDR3 has 15 residues. CDR1 and CDR2 (germline): SEHNR, FQNEAQ (reference sequence). The V gene lost 5 bases and the J gene lost 3 bases, with 16 bases spanning the gap. The CDR3 region is CASSLGDGLYTEAFF. The CDR3 DNA is TGTGCCAGCAGCCTAGGGGATGGACTGTACACTGAAGCTTTCTTT.

This clonotype was seen only a few times. The rearrangement uses TRBV20-1 and TRBJ2-5, with D perhaps being TRBD1 or TRBD2 (5 bases each). Trimming removed 1 base at V and 4 bases at J, with 13 bases between. CDR1 is DFQATT, CDR2 SNEGSKA, per germline (reference sequence). The CDR3 is 14 residues long. CDR3 sequence: CSARGSQGVETQYF. CDR3 coding DNA: TGCAGTGCTAGAGGCTCCCAGGGAGTAGAGACCCAGTACTTC.

V and J are TRBV7-6 and TRBJ1-4; D is unclear. CDR1 SGHVS and CDR2 FNYEAQ come from the germline V gene. The V gene lost 1 base and the J gene lost 1 base, with 4 bases spanning the gap. This CDR3 has 14 amino acids. The CDR3 region has the DNA TGTGCCAGCAGCTTAGGGTTAACTAATGAAAAACTGTTTTTT. It codes for CASSLGLTNEKLFF. Looking up the rest from reference TRBV7-6 and TRBJ1-4 gives the full variable domain: GAGVSQSPRYKVTKRGQDVALRCDPISGHVSLYWYRQALGQGPEFLTYFNYEAQQDKSGLPNDRFSAERPEGSISTLTIQRTEQRDSAMYRCASSLGLTNEKLFFGSGTQLSVL.

This clonotype was recorded a few times. V usage is TRBV6-6 and J usage is TRBJ2-5; no reliable D call. Germline CDR1 MNHNY, CDR2 SVGAGI (reference sequence). CDR3 length: 12 amino acids. V was shortened by 6 bases and J by 1 base, with 6 bases between the two germline ends. For the CDR3, the DNA is TGTGCCAGCAGACGGGTCCAAGAGACCCAGTACTTC. Its protein product is CASRRVQETQYF.

CDR3 loop: CASSFAAQGNNGYTF. The CDR3 DNA follows: TGTGCCAGCAGCTTCGCAGCACAGGGGAACAATGGCTACACCTTC. The chain uses TRBV5-6 and TRBJ1-2, with 7 positions matching TRBD1. Germline CDR1 reads SGHDT; CDR2 reads YYEEEE. The CDR3 spans 15 residues. J lost 6 bases, V lost 2 bases, and 10 bases had no gene match.

This clonotype was seen a handful of times. The chain carries TRBV12-1 and TRBJ2-1; TRBD1 reflects the table's D call only, with no check against the DNA. TRBV12-1 represents a pseudogene. The CDR3 extends over 11 amino acids. Here the CDR3 DNA reads TGTGCCAGCAGCTCGGGGGGTGAGCAGTTCTTC. This translates into CASSSGGEQFF.

The chain links TRBV7-8 to TRBJ2-7; TRBD1 aligns across 10 bases. Trimming took 6 bases from V and 2 from J; bases not matched to a gene: 7. Germline V gene lookup returns CDR1 SGHVS and CDR2 FQNEAQ. The CDR3 sequence is 15 residues long. CDR3 coding DNA: TGTGCCAGCAGGGTGGGGACAGGGGCTCCCTACGAGCAGTACTTC. Amino acid sequence: CASRVGTGAPYEQYF.

The chain has TRBV27 and TRBJ2-2, with D perhaps matching TRBD1 (6 bases). The germline V gene has CDR1 MNHEY and CDR2 SMNVEV (reference sequence). V was clipped by 7 bases and J by 3 bases, with 15 bases between them. The CDR3 runs to 15 residues. The CDR3 DNA follows: TGTGCCAGCAATATTTTCAGGGGTTACACCGGGGAGCTGTTTTTT. Amino acid sequence: CASNIFRGYTGELFF.

The gene calls are TRBV29-1 and TRBJ2-6; 7 nucleotides align to TRBD1. V lost 6 bases, J lost 0 bases, and 14 bases stayed unmatched. The CDR3 sequence is 18 residues long. Per the germline V gene, CDR1 is SQVTM and CDR2 is ANQGSEA. The CDR3 nucleotides are TGCAGCGTGGTTATCCCGGGACAGAGCTTCTCTGGGGCCAACGTCCTGACTTTC. It specifies CSVVIPGQSFSGANVLTF.

In its sample, this clonotype was seen a few times. The V and J genes are TRBV2 and TRBJ2-3; 12 bases map to TRBD2. Germline V lookup: CDR1 SNHLY, CDR2 FYNNEI. The junction had 8 bases not matched to a gene; V was cut back by 5 bases and J by 2 bases. The CDR3 runs to 17 residues. The DNA of the CDR3 is TGTGCCAGCAGTCAAGGACTAGCGGGAACATTCACAGATACGCAGTATTTT. This sequence encodes CASSQGLAGTFTDTQYF.

The table lists this clonotype with a few counts. The chain combines TRBV7-2 with TRBJ1-1; D perhaps matches TRBD1 (5 bases). CDR3 size: 14 residues. V dropped 2 bases and J dropped 5 bases, with 12 bases sitting between them. CDR1 SGHTA and CDR2 FQGNSA come from the germline V gene. DNA for the CDR3: TGTGCCAGCAGCTTATCCGGGGGAGGTACTGAAGCTTTCTTT. Translated: CASSLSGGGTEAFF.

In DNA, the CDR3 is TGTGCCAGCAGCCCCGCAGGGGGCAATGAGCAGTTCTTC. Its translation is CASSPAGGNEQFF. The V and J genes are TRBV9 and TRBJ2-1, with TRBD1 identical over 7 bases. Germline-derived CDR1 and CDR2 are SGDLS and YYNGEE. This CDR3 is built from 13 residues. J gave up 6 bases and V 4 bases, and 4 bases lay outside the gene matches.

This sequence joins TRBV30 and TRBJ2-2; TRBD1 aligns across 8 bases. The CDR3 has 16 residues. The trim removed 4 bases at V and 4 bases at J, leaving 11 bases unmatched. Germline loops: CDR1 GTSNPN, CDR2 SVGIG (reference sequence). The CDR3 reads CAWTPFPGGGTGELFF. In nucleotides, the CDR3 is TGTGCCTGGACCCCCTTCCCAGGGGGCGGCACCGGGGAGCTGTTTTTT.